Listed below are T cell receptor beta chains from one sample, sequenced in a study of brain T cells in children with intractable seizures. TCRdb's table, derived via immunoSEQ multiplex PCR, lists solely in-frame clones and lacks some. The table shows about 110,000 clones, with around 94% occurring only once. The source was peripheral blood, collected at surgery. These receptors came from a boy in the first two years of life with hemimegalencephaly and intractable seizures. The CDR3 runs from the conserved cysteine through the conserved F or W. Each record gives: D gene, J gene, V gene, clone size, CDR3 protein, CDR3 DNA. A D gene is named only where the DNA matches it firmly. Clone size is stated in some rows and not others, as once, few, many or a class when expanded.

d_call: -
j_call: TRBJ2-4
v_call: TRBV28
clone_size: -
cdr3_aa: CASSFHQRGRRAKNIQYF
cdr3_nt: TGTGCCAGCAGTTTTCACCAACGGGGGAGGAGGGCCAAAAACATTCAGTACTTC

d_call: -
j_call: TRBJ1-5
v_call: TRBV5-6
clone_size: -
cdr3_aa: CASSLAGGGANQPQHF
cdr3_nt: TGTGCCAGCAGCTTGGCCGGGGGCGGGGCCAATCAGCCCCAGCATTTT

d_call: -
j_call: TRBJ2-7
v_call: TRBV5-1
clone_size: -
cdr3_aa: CASSAEWTAAYEQYF
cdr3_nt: TGCGCCAGCAGCGCCGAATGGACCGCAGCCTACGAGCAGTACTTC

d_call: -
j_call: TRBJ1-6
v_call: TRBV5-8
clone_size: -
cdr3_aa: CASSLGQGYNSPLHF
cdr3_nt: TGTGCCAGCAGCTTGGGGCAGGGATATAATTCACCCCTCCACTTT

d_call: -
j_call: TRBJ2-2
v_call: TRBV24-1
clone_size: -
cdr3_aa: CATSDLGGTGELFF
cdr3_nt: TGTGCCACCAGTGATTTGGGGGGAACCGGAGAGCTGTTTTTT

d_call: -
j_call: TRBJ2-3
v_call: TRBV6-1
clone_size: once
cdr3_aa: CASSEGGQGQYF
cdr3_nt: TGTGCCAGCAGTGAAGGCGGGCAGGGGCAGTATTTT

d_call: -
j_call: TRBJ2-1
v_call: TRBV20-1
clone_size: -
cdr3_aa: CSASYTHNEQFF
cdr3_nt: TGCAGTGCTAGTTACACCCACAATGAGCAGTTCTTC

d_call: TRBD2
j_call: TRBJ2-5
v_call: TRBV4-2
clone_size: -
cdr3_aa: CASSQGGFGLAGLETQYF
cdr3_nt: TGTGCCAGCAGCCAAGGAGGATTCGGACTAGCGGGGTTAGAGACCCAGTACTTC

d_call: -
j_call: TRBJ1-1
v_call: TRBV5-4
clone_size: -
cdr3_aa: CASSLVGGLAFF
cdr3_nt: TGTGCCAGCAGCTTGGTTGGGGGGCTTGCTTTCTTT

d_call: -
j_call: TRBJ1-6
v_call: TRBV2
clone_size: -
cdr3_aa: CASSEQGYNSPLHF
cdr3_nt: TGTGCCAGCAGTGAACAGGGGTATAATTCACCCCTCCACTTT

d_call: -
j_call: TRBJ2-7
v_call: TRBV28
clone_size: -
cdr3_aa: CASSIHQVLASYEQYF
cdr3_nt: TGTGCCAGCAGTATCCATCAGGTTTTGGCCTCCTACGAGCAGTACTTC

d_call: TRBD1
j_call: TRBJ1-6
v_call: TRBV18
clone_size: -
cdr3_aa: CASSETGGGSPLHF
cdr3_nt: TGTGCCAGCTCGGAAACAGGGGGCGGATCACCCCTCCACTTT

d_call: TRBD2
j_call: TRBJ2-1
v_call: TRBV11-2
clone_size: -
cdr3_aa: CASSTGTSGNPYNEQFF
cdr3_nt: TGTGCCAGCAGCACAGGGACTAGCGGGAACCCTTACAATGAGCAGTTCTTC

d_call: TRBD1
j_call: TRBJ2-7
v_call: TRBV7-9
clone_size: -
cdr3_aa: CASSLHGQEGYEQYF
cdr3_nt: TGTGCCAGCAGCCTCCACGGACAGGAAGGTTACGAGCAGTACTTC

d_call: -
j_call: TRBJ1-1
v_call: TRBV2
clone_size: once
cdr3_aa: CASSVGAPWTEAFF
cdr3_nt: TGTGCCAGCAGTGTGGGCGCCCCGTGGACTGAAGCTTTCTTT

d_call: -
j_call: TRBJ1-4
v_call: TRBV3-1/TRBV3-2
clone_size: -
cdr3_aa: CASSQDLRGANEKLFF
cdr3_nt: TGTGCCAGCAGCCAAGATCTGAGAGGGGCGAATGAAAAACTGTTTTTT

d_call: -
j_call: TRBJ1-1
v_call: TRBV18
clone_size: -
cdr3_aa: CASSPWQGSEAFF
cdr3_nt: TGTGCCAGCTCACCATGGCAGGGCTCTGAAGCTTTCTTT

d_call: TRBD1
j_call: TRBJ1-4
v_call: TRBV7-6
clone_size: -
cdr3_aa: CASSPRDRSFATNEKLFF
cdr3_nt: TGTGCCAGCAGCCCCCGGGACAGGTCCTTTGCAACTAATGAAAAACTGTTTTTT

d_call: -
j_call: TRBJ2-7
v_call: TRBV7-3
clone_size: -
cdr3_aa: CASPGGDEQYF
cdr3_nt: TGTGCCAGCCCAGGGGGGGACGAGCAGTACTTC

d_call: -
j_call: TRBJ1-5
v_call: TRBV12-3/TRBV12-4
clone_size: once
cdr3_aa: CASTYGNQPQHF
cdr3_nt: TGTGCCAGCACCTACGGCAATCAGCCCCAGCATTTT

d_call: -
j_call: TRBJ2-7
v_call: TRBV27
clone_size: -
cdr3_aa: CASSRSPGGSYEQYF
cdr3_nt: TGTGCCAGCAGTAGAAGCCCCGGCGGCTCCTACGAGCAGTACTTC

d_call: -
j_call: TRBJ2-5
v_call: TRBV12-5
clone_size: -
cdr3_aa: CASGLVLGEQETQYF
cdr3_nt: TGTGCTAGTGGTTTGGTACTTGGCGAGCAAGAGACCCAGTACTTC

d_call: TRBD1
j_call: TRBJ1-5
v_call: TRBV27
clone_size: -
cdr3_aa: CASSLTGGNQPQHF
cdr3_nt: TGTGCCAGCAGTTTGACAGGGGGCAATCAGCCCCAGCATTTT

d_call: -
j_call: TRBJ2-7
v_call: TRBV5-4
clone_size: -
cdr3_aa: CASSLDRSSYEQYF
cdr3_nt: TGTGCCAGCAGCCTAGACAGGAGCTCCTACGAGCAGTACTTC

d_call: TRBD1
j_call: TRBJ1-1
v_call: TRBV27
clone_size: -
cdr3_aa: CASSWTGGDTEAFF
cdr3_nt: TGTGCCAGCAGTTGGACAGGGGGCGACACTGAAGCTTTCTTT

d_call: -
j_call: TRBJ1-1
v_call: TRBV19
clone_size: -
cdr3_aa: CASSIRGPGQGAFF
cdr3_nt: TGTGCCAGTAGTATACGGGGCCCCGGTCAGGGAGCTTTCTTT

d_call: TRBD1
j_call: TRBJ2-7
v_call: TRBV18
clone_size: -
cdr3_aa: CASSHYGQGDYEQYF
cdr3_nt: TGTGCCAGCTCACATTATGGACAGGGAGATTACGAGCAGTACTTC

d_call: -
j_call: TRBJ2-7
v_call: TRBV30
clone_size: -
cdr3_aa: CAWSVQGAKQYF
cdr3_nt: TGTGCCTGGAGTGTACAAGGGGCTAAGCAGTACTTC

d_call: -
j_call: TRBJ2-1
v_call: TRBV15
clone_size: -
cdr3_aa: CATSRTRGSDEQFF
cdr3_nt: TGTGCCACCAGCAGGACCCGGGGGAGCGATGAGCAGTTCTTC

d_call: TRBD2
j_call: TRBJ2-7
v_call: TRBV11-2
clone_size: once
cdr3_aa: CASSLAGGSEQYF
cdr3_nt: TGTGCCAGCAGCTTAGCGGGAGGATCCGAGCAGTACTTC

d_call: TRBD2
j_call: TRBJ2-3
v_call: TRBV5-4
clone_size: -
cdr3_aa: CASSLSGGGDTQYF
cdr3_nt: TGTGCCAGCAGCTTGTCCGGGGGGGGAGATACGCAGTATTTT

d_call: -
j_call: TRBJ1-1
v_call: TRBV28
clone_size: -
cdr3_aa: CASSSPSGAGNTEAFF
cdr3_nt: TGTGCCAGCAGTTCCCCCTCAGGGGCGGGAAACACTGAAGCTTTCTTT

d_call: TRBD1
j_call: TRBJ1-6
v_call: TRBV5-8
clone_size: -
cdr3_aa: CASSPGQAYNSPLHF
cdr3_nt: TGTGCCAGCAGCCCGGGACAGGCCTATAATTCACCCCTCCACTTT

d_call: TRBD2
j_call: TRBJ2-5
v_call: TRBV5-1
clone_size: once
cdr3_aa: CASSSGLAGQETQYF
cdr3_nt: TGCGCCAGCAGCTCGGGACTAGCGGGGCAAGAGACCCAGTACTTC

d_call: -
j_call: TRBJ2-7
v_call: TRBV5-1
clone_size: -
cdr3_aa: CASSLNGDYEQYF
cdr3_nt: TGCGCCAGCAGCTTGAACGGCGACTACGAGCAGTACTTC

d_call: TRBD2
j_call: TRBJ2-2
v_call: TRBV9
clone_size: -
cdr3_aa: CASSVNRLAGNTGELFF
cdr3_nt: TGTGCCAGCAGCGTAAACCGACTAGCGGGGAACACCGGGGAGCTGTTTTTT

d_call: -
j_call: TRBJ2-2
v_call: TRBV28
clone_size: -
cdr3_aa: CASSLAPAEGWNTGELFF
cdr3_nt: TGTGCCAGCAGTTTAGCTCCAGCGGAGGGGTGGAACACCGGGGAGCTGTTTTTT

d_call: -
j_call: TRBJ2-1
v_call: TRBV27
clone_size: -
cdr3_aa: CASSLLASYNEQFF
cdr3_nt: TGTGCCAGCAGTCTCCTAGCGTCCTACAATGAGCAGTTCTTC

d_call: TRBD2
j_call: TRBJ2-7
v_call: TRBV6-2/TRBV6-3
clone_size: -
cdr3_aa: CASSHGGIAYEQYF
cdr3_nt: TGTGCCAGCAGTCACGGGGGGATTGCCTACGAGCAGTACTTC

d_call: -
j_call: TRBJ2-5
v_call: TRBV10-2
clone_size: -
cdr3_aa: CASNGPLGGETQYF
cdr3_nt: TGCGCCAGCAATGGGCCTTTAGGGGGGGAGACCCAGTACTTC

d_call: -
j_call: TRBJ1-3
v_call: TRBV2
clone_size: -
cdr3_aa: CASQGNTIYF
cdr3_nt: TGTGCCAGCCAGGGGAACACCATATATTTT

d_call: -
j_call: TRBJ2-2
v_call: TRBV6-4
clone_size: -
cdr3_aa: CASSEDGNTGELFF
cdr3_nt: TGTGCCAGCAGTGAAGACGGGAACACCGGGGAGCTGTTTTTT

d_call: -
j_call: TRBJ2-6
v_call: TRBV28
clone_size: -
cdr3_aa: CASSSVRSGTGANVLTF
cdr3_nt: TGTGCCAGCAGTTCGGTGCGCTCGGGTACTGGGGCCAACGTCCTGACTTTC

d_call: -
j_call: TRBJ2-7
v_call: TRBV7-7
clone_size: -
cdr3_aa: CASSHPAQPAPESQTYEQYF
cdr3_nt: TGTGCCAGCAGCCACCCCGCTCAGCCGGCGCCCGAATCCCAGACCTACGAGCAGTACTTC

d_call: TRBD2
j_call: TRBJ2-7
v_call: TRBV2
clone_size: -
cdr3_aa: CASRGTRSYEQYF
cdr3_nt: TGTGCCAGCAGGGGGACTAGGTCCTACGAGCAGTACTTC

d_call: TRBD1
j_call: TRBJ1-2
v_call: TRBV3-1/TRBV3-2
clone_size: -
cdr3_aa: CASSQGGGYGYGYTF
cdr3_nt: TGTGCCAGCAGCCAGGGAGGGGGCTATGGTTATGGCTACACCTTC

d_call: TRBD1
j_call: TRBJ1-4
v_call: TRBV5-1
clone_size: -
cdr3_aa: CASSSQGVTNEKLFF
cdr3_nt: TGCGCCAGCAGCTCACAGGGGGTAACTAATGAAAAACTGTTTTTT

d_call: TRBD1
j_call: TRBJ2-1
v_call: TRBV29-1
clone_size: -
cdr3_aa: CSVSLRVKGAGSDEQFF
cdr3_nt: TGCAGCGTTTCGCTAAGGGTTAAGGGGGCCGGAAGCGATGAGCAGTTCTTC

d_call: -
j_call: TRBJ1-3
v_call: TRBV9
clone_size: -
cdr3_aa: CASSVGFLSGNTIYF
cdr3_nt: TGTGCCAGCAGCGTAGGGTTCCTCTCTGGAAACACCATATATTTT

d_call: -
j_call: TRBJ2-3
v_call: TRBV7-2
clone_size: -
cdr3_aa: CASSNTDTQYF
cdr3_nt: TGTGCCAGCAGCAACACAGATACGCAGTATTTT

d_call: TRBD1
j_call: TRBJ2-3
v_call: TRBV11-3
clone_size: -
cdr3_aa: CASSSRGDRSTDTQYF
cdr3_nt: TGTGCCAGCAGCTCCCGAGGGGACAGGAGCACAGATACGCAGTATTTT

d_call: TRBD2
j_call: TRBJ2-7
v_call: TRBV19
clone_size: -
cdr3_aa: CASSPSKGLAGWEQYF
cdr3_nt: TGTGCCAGTAGTCCCAGCAAGGGACTAGCGGGATGGGAGCAGTACTTC

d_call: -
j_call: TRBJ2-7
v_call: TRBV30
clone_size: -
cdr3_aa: CAWSVSRNEQYF
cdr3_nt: TGTGCCTGGAGTGTGTCGCGAAACGAGCAGTACTTC